The 30 T cell receptor beta chains below come from one sample, sequenced in a study of OX40 agonist ivuxolimab in advanced cancers. Libraries were prepared by immunoSEQ multiplex PCR; TCRdb keeps only in-frame clonotypes and omits some of them. The table shows 68,000 or so clones, with approximately 84% occurring only once. The material sequenced was CD4+ or CD8+ T cells sorted from blood, taken in a trial of the OX40 agonist ivuxolimab. Receptors were obtained from an adult with an advanced solid tumor such as melanoma, head and neck, liver or kidney cancer.

This chain uses TRBV6-6 with TRBJ1-2; the match to TRBD1 covers 7 bases. The CDR3 spans 14 residues. CDR1 is MNHNY, CDR2 SVGAGI, per germline (reference sequence). Losses at the gene ends were 5 bases for V and 9 bases for J; bases not matched to a gene: 12. CDR3: CASSQDDRVRSYTF. In nucleotides, the CDR3 is TGTGCCAGCAGTCAGGACGACAGGGTGAGAAGCTACACCTTC.

J is TRBJ1-5 and V is TRBV28, with unresolved D. Germline CDR1 is MDHEN and CDR2 is SYDVKM. The germline V and J ends were trimmed by 6 bases and 10 bases, with 10 bases remaining between them. The CDR3 is made up of 11 amino acids. CDR3 sequence reads: CASRSGDPQHF. The CDR3 bases are TGTGCCAGCAGATCGGGTGACCCCCAGCATTTT.

The chain couples TRBV29-1 to TRBJ2-1; D unresolved. CDR1 is SQVTM and CDR2 is ANQGSEA in the germline V gene. This CDR3 comprises 11 residues. V shed 6 bases and J shed 9 bases, with 12 bases lying between them. The CDR3 reads CSVRPTGEQFF. For the CDR3, the DNA is TGCAGCGTCCGGCCAACTGGTGAGCAGTTCTTC.

As regards this clone: The junction shows a germline mismatch at one end, possibly a read error. This chain uses TRBV7-2 with TRBJ2-7; 12 bases agree with TRBD2. The germline V gene has CDR1 SGHTA and CDR2 FQGNSA. This CDR3 is built from 13 residues. The CDR3 coding sequence is TGTGCCAGCAGCCTTGGGGGGACTAGCGGGTCTCACTTC. Translated: CASSLGGTSGSHF. Looking up the rest from reference TRBV7-2 and TRBJ2-7 gives the full variable domain: GAGVSQSPSNKVTEKGKDVELRCDPISGHTALYWYRQSLGQGLEFLIYFQGNSAPDKSGLPSDRFSAERTGGSVSTLTIQRTQQEDSAVYLCASSLGGTSGSHFGPGTRLTVT.

This chain uses TRBV7-2 with TRBJ2-1; D ambiguous. The CDR3 is 12 amino acids. Trimming removed 4 bases at V and 9 bases at J, with 10 bases between. The V gene's germline CDR1 is SGHTA and CDR2 FQGNSA. DNA for the CDR3: TGTGCCAGCAGCTGGACGGGCGGTGAGCAGTTCTTC. Its protein product is CASSWTGGEQFF.

The chain carries TRBV18 and TRBJ2-7; the match to TRBD1 covers 7 bases. The V gene's germline CDR1 is KGHSH and CDR2 LQKENI. The V segment lost 4 bases and the J segment 4 bases; nucleotides outside the gene matches: 7. The CDR3 loop spans 14 amino acids. CDR3 in amino acids: CASSLGTAIYEQYF. The CDR3 DNA sequence: TGTGCCAGCTCACTTGGGACAGCGATATACGAGCAGTACTTC.

J is TRBJ2-7 and V is TRBV18; D gene ambiguous. The CDR3 covers 13 residues. V was pared by 0 bases and J by 0 bases, with 3 bases between. Germline assignment: CDR1 KGHSH and CDR2 LQKENI. The CDR3 sequence is CASSPPDSYEQYF. The CDR3 region has the DNA TGTGCCAGCTCACCACCTGACTCCTACGAGCAGTACTTC. Using reference TRBV18 and TRBJ2-7 for the parts outside the CDR3, the full variable domain is NAGVMQNPRHLVRRRGQEARLRCSPMKGHSHVYWYRQLPEEGLKFMVYLQKENIIDESGMPKERFSAEFPKEGPSILRIQQVVRGDSAAYFCASSPPDSYEQYFGPGTRLTVT.

The V and J genes are TRBV18 and TRBJ1-1; 12 nucleotides agree with TRBD1. Trimming took 3 bases from V and 7 from J; bases not matched to a gene: 9. Germline CDR1 reads KGHSH; CDR2 reads LQKENI. This CDR3 region has 16 residues. CDR3 residues: CASSPGQGAGRGEAFF. In DNA, the CDR3 is TGTGCCAGCTCACCGGGACAGGGGGCAGGTAGAGGTGAAGCTTTCTTT.

This chain connects TRBV20-1 to TRBJ2-7; the match to TRBD2 covers 7 bases. Germline V gives CDR1 DFQATT, CDR2 SNEGSKA (reference sequence). V was clipped by 5 bases and J by 2 bases; unmatched bases: 0. The CDR3 loop spans 11 amino acids. The CDR3 is CSAGTTYEQYF. CDR3 coding DNA: TGCAGTGCTGGGACTACCTACGAGCAGTACTTC.

This sequence joins TRBV28 and TRBJ2-5; possible D gene TRBD2, 6 bases. Germline lookup yields CDR1 MDHEN and CDR2 SYDVKM. V lost 8 bases and J lost 4, with 17 bases in between. The CDR3 runs 14 residues. CDR3 DNA sequence: TGTGCCAGCTTGGGGCGGGACGCGGGAGAGACCCAGTACTTC. Encoded protein: CASLGRDAGETQYF.

The chain links TRBV30 to TRBJ2-2; the match to TRBD2 covers 8 bases. The CDR3 is made up of 15 amino acids. V shed 5 bases and J 4 bases; nucleotides not matched to a gene: 9. From germline, CDR1 is GTSNPN and CDR2 SVGIG (reference sequence). The CDR3 reads CAWSVGAGATGELFF. CDR3 DNA sequence: TGTGCCTGGTCCGTAGGAGCGGGAGCCACCGGGGAGCTGTTTTTT.

J is TRBJ2-2 and V is TRBV7-2, with D perhaps matching TRBD1 (5 bases). Looked up from germline, CDR1 is SGHTA and CDR2 is FQGNSA. The CDR3 has 16 residues. The germline V and J ends were trimmed by 5 bases and 4 bases, with 17 bases remaining between them. For the CDR3, the DNA is TGTGCCAGCAGCGATGTTAGGGGCCGGAGCACCGGGGAGCTGTTTTTT. It is translated as CASSDVRGRSTGELFF. Full variable domain (remainder filled in from reference TRBV7-2 and TRBJ2-2): GAGVSQSPSNKVTEKGKDVELRCDPISGHTALYWYRQSLGQGLEFLIYFQGNSAPDKSGLPSDRFSAERTGGSVSTLTIQRTQQEDSAVYLCASSDVRGRSTGELFFGEGSRLTVL.

This chain connects TRBV28 to TRBJ1-3; the D is unclear. The CDR3 loop spans 16 amino acids. The V end lost 4 bases, the J end lost 0 bases, and 13 bases lay between the germline ends. CDR1 MDHEN and CDR2 SYDVKM come from the germline V gene. The CDR3, as DNA: TGTGCCAGCAGTTCCCCCAACAAGAACTCTGGAAACACCATATATTTT. It is translated as CASSSPNKNSGNTIYF.

The chain has TRBV18 and TRBJ2-5, with a tentative D call TRBD2 (6 bases). The CDR3 extends over 13 amino acids. The V gene's germline CDR1 is KGHSH and CDR2 LQKENI. V was cut by 3 bases and J by 10 bases, with 15 bases left in between. The CDR3 DNA reads TGTGCCAGCTCACCGACTTGGACGGGGGACCAGTACTTC. Amino acids: CASSPTWTGDQYF.

The V gene is TRBV5-1, the J gene TRBJ2-5; 8 positions agree with TRBD1. The J segment lost 5 bases and the V segment lost 2 bases, leaving 5 bases of the junction unmatched. The CDR3 is 14 residues long. The germline V gene has CDR1 SGHRS and CDR2 YFSETQ. The DNA of the CDR3 is TGCGCCAGCAGCTTCCAGGGGGCAATTGAGACCCAGTACTTC. Translated: CASSFQGAIETQYF.

The V call is TRBV30, the J call TRBJ1-1, with D possibly being TRBD1 (5 bases). CDR3 size: 11 residues. Germline V lookup: CDR1 GTSNPN, CDR2 SVGIG (reference sequence). V gave up 2 bases and J gave up 7 bases, with 8 bases separating them. CDR3 loop: CAWSRGVEAFF. DNA of the CDR3: TGTGCCTGGAGTAGAGGGGTTGAAGCTTTCTTT.

The chain carries TRBV28 and TRBJ2-1; 7 bases match TRBD1. There are 16 residues in the CDR3. Germline lookup yields CDR1 MDHEN and CDR2 SYDVKM. Trimming removed 5 bases from V and 1 base from J; junction bases left unmatched: 8. The CDR3 is CASSKQGKFSYNEQFF. The CDR3 nucleotides read TGTGCCAGCAGTAAACAGGGGAAGTTTTCCTACAATGAGCAGTTCTTC.

CDR3 sequence: CASSPTGTTSRIYGYTF. The CDR3 nucleotides read TGTGCCAGCTCACCAACCGGGACAACGAGCCGCATCTATGGCTACACCTTC. The V call is TRBV18, the J call TRBJ1-2; D is perhaps TRBD1 (6 bases). The CDR3 is 17 residues long. V lost 2 bases, J lost 4 bases, and 20 bases lay in between. The germline V gene encodes CDR1 KGHSH and CDR2 LQKENI.

This clone was observed once. V is TRBV28 and J is TRBJ2-6; tentative D call: TRBD1 (6 bases). The V gene's germline CDR1 is MDHEN and CDR2 SYDVKM. Trimming cost V 1 base and J 1 base, with 8 bases left between them. The CDR3 length is 16 residues. The CDR3 spells CASSLYQGSGANVLTF. The CDR3 bases are TGTGCCAGCAGTTTATACCAGGGGTCTGGGGCCAACGTCCTGACTTTC. Together with reference TRBV28 and TRBJ2-6, the CDR3 gives the full variable domain: DVKVTQSSRYLVKRTGEKVFLECVQDMDHENMFWYRQDPGLGLRLIYFSYDVKMKEKGDIPEGYSVSREKKERFSLILESASTNQTSMYLCASSLYQGSGANVLTFGAGSRLTVL.

The chain carries TRBV7-6 and TRBJ2-7; D is perhaps TRBD1 (5 bases). The CDR3 contains 14 residues. Trimming cost V 5 bases and J 4 bases, with 15 bases left between them. Per the germline V gene, CDR1 is SGHVS and CDR2 is FNYEAQ. The CDR3 is CASSPRTNRYEQYF. DNA for the CDR3: TGTGCCAGCAGCCCCCGGACAAACCGTTACGAGCAGTACTTC.

V and J are TRBV18 and TRBJ1-6; D is possibly TRBD1 (5 bases). The CDR3 is made up of 14 amino acids. Per the germline V gene, CDR1 is KGHSH and CDR2 is LQKENI. Trimming took 6 bases from V and 10 from J, leaving 16 bases between them. The CDR3 coding sequence is TGTGCCAGCTCCACCGGGGGGGAGCGGTCACCCCTCCACTTT. Protein product: CASSTGGERSPLHF.

This chain connects TRBV7-3 to TRBJ2-2; 9 positions match TRBD2. V shed 4 bases and J 4 bases; nucleotides not matched to a gene: 4. The CDR3 is 15 amino acids. CDR1 is SGHTA, CDR2 FQGTGA, per germline. The CDR3 DNA reads TGTGCCAGCAGCTCGGGACTAGCCCCCACCGGGGAGCTGTTTTTT. Translating it yields CASSSGLAPTGELFF.

This sequence joins TRBV9 and TRBJ2-3; 9 bases align to TRBD2. The V gene end was trimmed by 0 bases and the J gene end by 3 bases; junction bases not matched to a gene: 8. From germline, CDR1 is SGDLS and CDR2 YYNGEE. CDR3 length equals 17 residues. CDR3 sequence (DNA): TGTGCCAGCAGCGTAGGTGCGGGAGGGCCACCGACAGATACGCAGTATTTT. Its translation: CASSVGAGGPPTDTQYF.

This clone showed up just a few times. The V gene is TRBV5-1, the J gene TRBJ2-3, with TRBD1 matching over 8 bases. CDR3 length: 19 residues. The ends lost 4 bases at V and 0 bases at J; junction bases unmatched: 16. Per germline, CDR1 SGHRS and CDR2 YFSETQ. CDR3 DNA: TGCGCCAGCAGCCACCCGACAGGGGCGACCTCTACTAGCACAGATACGCAGTATTTT. Its protein is CASSHPTGATSTSTDTQYF.

In this sample, this clone turned up once. The chain is built from TRBV9 and TRBJ2-2, with D perhaps matching TRBD2 (5 bases). Germline CDR1 and CDR2: SGDLS and YYNGEE. CDR3 length: 13 residues. Trimming cost V 3 bases and J 5 bases, with 8 bases left between them. CDR3 coding DNA: TGTGCCAGCAGCGCCGGACTGACCGGGGAGCTGTTTTTT. Translated: CASSAGLTGELFF.

This chain joins TRBV15 and TRBJ1-3; D remains unclear. Germline V CDR1 and CDR2: LNHNV, YYDKDF (reference sequence). The CDR3 contains 17 residues. The V gene lost 1 base and the J gene lost 3 bases, with 16 bases spanning the gap. The CDR3 here is CATSRASFFEYGNTIYF. CDR3 nucleotides: TGTGCCACCAGCAGAGCCTCGTTTTTTGAATATGGAAACACCATATATTTT.

The chain uses TRBV9 and TRBJ2-1; D gene ambiguous. Per the germline V gene, CDR1 is SGDLS and CDR2 is YYNGEE. The CDR3 is 15 residues long. The V end lost 3 bases, the J end lost 4 bases, and 14 bases lay between the germline ends. Here the CDR3 reads CASSEGLLDYNEQFF. The CDR3 DNA sequence: TGTGCCAGCAGCGAAGGGCTGTTGGATTACAATGAGCAGTTCTTC.

V usage is TRBV30 and J usage is TRBJ2-3, with a weak D call TRBD1 (6 bases). The CDR3 has 13 residues. Germline CDR1 and CDR2: GTSNPN and SVGIG (reference sequence). The V end was cut by 3 bases, the J end by 9 bases, with 16 bases between. Written as DNA, the CDR3 is TGTGCCTGGAGAACAGGGAGCCTTGGGACGCAGTATTTT. It specifies CAWRTGSLGTQYF.

The chain uses TRBV6-5 and TRBJ2-7, with D possibly being TRBD2 (6 bases). V lost 6 bases and J lost 6, with 12 bases in between. Germline V gene sequence: CDR1 MNHEY, CDR2 SVGAGI. The CDR3 has 12 residues. The CDR3 reads CASRRTGGEQYF. The CDR3, as DNA: TGTGCCAGCAGACGAACCGGGGGCGAGCAGTACTTC.

The rearrangement links TRBV19 to TRBJ1-1, with D perhaps TRBD1 (5 bases). Germline CDR1 reads LNHDA; CDR2 reads SQIVND (reference sequence). V gave up 7 bases and J gave up 3 bases, with 12 bases separating them. This CDR3 is built from 13 residues. The CDR3 DNA is TGTGCCAGTACCTTCATGGGGGACACTGAAGCTTTCTTT. It specifies CASTFMGDTEAFF. Using reference TRBV19 and TRBJ1-1 for the parts outside the CDR3, the full variable domain is DGGITQSPKYLFRKEGQNVTLSCEQNLNHDAMYWYRQDPGQGLRLIYYSQIVNDFQKGDIAEGYSVSREKKESFPLTVTSAQKNPTAFYLCASTFMGDTEAFFGQGTRLTVV.